Below are 16 T cell receptor beta chains sequenced from a single sample in a study of cytomegalovirus exposure and HLA in healthy donors. The PCR was carried out with 60 Vbeta primers and 13 Jbeta primers. Clones were sequenced by immunoSEQ multiplex PCR, and TCRdb holds only the in-frame ones, with some missing. Counted here are about 170,000 clones, 73% occurring once; the ten biggest clones make up 5.4%. Source material: PBMCs. These receptors originate from a woman younger than 30 in good health and CMV-seropositive.

This clone has a handful of counts. The chain recombines TRBV25-1 with TRBJ1-2; no clear D. Looked up from germline, CDR1 is MGHDK and CDR2 is SYGVNS. The CDR3 has 13 amino acids. Deletions cut 3 bases from V and 1 base from J, with 6 bases between. The CDR3 sequence is CASSDVSNYGYTF. In DNA form, the CDR3 reads TGTGCCAGCAGTGACGTCAGTAACTATGGCTACACCTTC.

The V and J genes are TRBV6-1 and TRBJ1-2; D may be TRBD1 (6 bases). V was pared by 2 bases and J by 5 bases, with 15 bases between. Germline V gene lookup returns CDR1 MNHNS and CDR2 SASEGT. This CDR3 comprises 15 residues. CDR3 loop: CASSEWGQNLYGYTF. As DNA, the CDR3 is TGTGCCAGCAGTGAATGGGGGCAGAATCTATATGGCTACACCTTC.

The gene calls are TRBV4-3 and TRBJ2-5; D perhaps matches TRBD2 (6 bases). The ends were cut back, 0 bases at V and 5 bases at J, with 13 bases in the middle. Germline V gene data show CDR1 as LGHNA and CDR2 as YSLEER. The CDR3 contains 15 residues. The CDR3 nucleotides are TGCGCCAGCAGCCAAGACCGGCTAGCGATGGAGACCCAGTACTTC. Its translation: CASSQDRLAMETQYF.

The V gene is TRBV13, the J gene TRBJ1-1; weak D call: TRBD1 (6 bases). V lost 7 bases and J lost 2, with 20 bases in between. The CDR3 spans 16 residues. Looked up from germline, CDR1 is PRHDT and CDR2 is FYEKMQ (reference sequence). CDR3 in DNA: TGTGCCAGCACCTTCCTCGCCCAGGGGCTAAACACTGAAGCTTTCTTT. Protein product: CASTFLAQGLNTEAFF.

The chain combines TRBV27 with TRBJ1-2; D uncertain. The CDR3 has 12 amino acids. V lost 2 bases and J lost 2, with 3 bases in between. Germline CDR1 MNHEY, CDR2 SMNVEV (reference sequence). The CDR3 DNA sequence: TGTGCCAGCAGTTTAAGCAACTATGGCTACACCTTC. As protein: CASSLSNYGYTF.

V is TRBV5-1 and J is TRBJ2-7; D may be TRBD2 (6 bases). The CDR3 is 14 residues long. Between the trimmed V and J ends, which lost 0 bases and 5 bases, there was a span of 12 bases. Germline lookup yields CDR1 SGHRS and CDR2 YFSETQ. The CDR3 sequence: CASSLAGGDHEQYF. The CDR3 DNA sequence: TGCGCCAGCAGCTTGGCCGGCGGGGACCACGAGCAGTACTTC.

This sequence joins TRBV5-4 and TRBJ1-6; 8 positions match TRBD1. V lost 4 bases, J lost 7 bases, and 4 bases stayed unmatched. This CDR3 is built from 14 residues. The germline V gene encodes CDR1 SGHNT and CDR2 YYREEE (reference sequence). CDR3 region: CASSMTGENSPLHF. CDR3 DNA: TGTGCCAGCAGCATGACAGGGGAGAATTCACCCCTCCACTTT.

This clone is a singleton in its sample. The chain couples TRBV4-3 to TRBJ2-5; TRBD1 might be the D (5 bases). Germline loops: CDR1 LGHNA, CDR2 YSLEER. This CDR3 spans 15 amino acids. Between the trimmed V and J ends, which lost 2 bases and 2 bases, there was a span of 12 bases. The CDR3: CASSQNLQGQETQYF. The CDR3 DNA follows: TGCGCCAGCAGCCAAAATCTTCAGGGTCAAGAGACCCAGTACTTC.

The CDR3 here is CASSSRGPQHF. In DNA, the CDR3 is TGCGCCAGCAGCTCGCGAGGGCCCCAGCATTTT. This chain links TRBV5-1 with TRBJ1-5; D remains ambiguous. Germline V CDR1 and CDR2: SGHRS, YFSETQ. Trimming removed 3 bases at V and 9 bases at J, with 7 bases between. This CDR3 is 11 amino acids long.

This chain links TRBV5-4 with TRBJ1-1, with TRBD1 as a possible D gene (5 bases). Germline CDR1 reads SGHNT; CDR2 reads YYREEE (reference sequence). The CDR3 extends over 14 amino acids. Trimming stripped 4 bases from V and 4 bases from J, with 14 bases between. The CDR3 DNA follows: TGTGCCAGCAGCATCGACCGGGGGGGCACTGAAGCTTTCTTT. The encoded protein is CASSIDRGGTEAFF. The full variable domain, its missing parts supplied by reference TRBV5-4 and TRBJ1-1, is ETGVTQSPTHLIKTRGQQVTLRCSSQSGHNTVSWYQQALGQGPQFIFQYYREEENGRGNFPPRFSGLQFPNYSSELNVNALELDDSALYLCASSIDRGGTEAFFGQGTRLTVV.

V gene TRBV2 combines with J gene TRBJ2-1; TRBD1 matches at 8 bases. This CDR3 is 16 amino acids long. J was trimmed by 0 bases and V by 2 bases; bases with no gene match: 3. The germline V gene encodes CDR1 SNHLY and CDR2 FYNNEI. The CDR3 DNA is TGTGCCAGCAGTGAAATACAGGGGGTCTCCTACAATGAGCAGTTCTTC. Its protein is CASSEIQGVSYNEQFF.

The gene calls are TRBV11-2 and TRBJ2-7; the D gene is possibly TRBD1 (5 bases). CDR1 and CDR2 from the germline V gene are SGHAT and FQNNGV. This CDR3 region has 15 residues. V dropped 4 bases and J dropped 2 bases, with 15 bases sitting between them. The CDR3 loop reads CASSSLVQATYEQYF. CDR3 DNA: TGTGCCAGCAGCTCCCTTGTACAGGCGACCTACGAGCAGTACTTC.

This clone appeared once. Mismatch with germline at one junction end may stem from a read error. The V and J genes are TRBV19 and TRBJ2-5; D remains unclear. The germline CDR1 and CDR2 sequences are LNHDA and SQIVND (reference sequence). The CDR3 runs 15 residues. CDR3 bases: TGTGCCAGTAGTATAAGGCGAGGTACTCAAGGGACCCAGTACTTC. Translation gives CASSIRRGTQGTQYF.

This clone showed up just a few times. The chain links TRBV7-9 to TRBJ2-1, with 7 nucleotides matching TRBD2. CDR1 and CDR2 (germline): SEHNR, FQNEAQ (reference sequence). V shed 2 bases, J shed 8 bases, and the junction held 12 bases outside the gene matches. The CDR3 sequence is 16 residues long. The CDR3 loop reads CASSLPFGAGIYEQFF. The CDR3 DNA is TGTGCCAGCAGCTTACCGTTCGGAGCGGGGATCTATGAGCAGTTCTTC.

The rearrangement links TRBV10-3 to TRBJ1-2; TRBD1 agrees at 9 bases. The CDR3 totals 15 residues. Losses at the gene ends were 2 bases for V and 1 base for J; bases not matched to a gene: 2. CDR1 is ENHRY and CDR2 is SYGVKD in the germline V gene. The CDR3 nucleotides read TGTGCCATCAGTGAGGGGGGACAGGGTAACTATGGCTACACCTTC. Protein product: CAISEGGQGNYGYTF.

V gene TRBV18 combines with J gene TRBJ2-1, with D uncertain. Germline V lookup: CDR1 KGHSH, CDR2 LQKENI. The CDR3 runs to 15 residues. Trimming left V 3 bases short and J 6 bases short, with 15 bases between. For the CDR3, the DNA is TGTGCCAGCTCACCGGCGGCCCACGGCGGCAATGAGCAGTTCTTC. Its protein product is CASSPAAHGGNEQFF.